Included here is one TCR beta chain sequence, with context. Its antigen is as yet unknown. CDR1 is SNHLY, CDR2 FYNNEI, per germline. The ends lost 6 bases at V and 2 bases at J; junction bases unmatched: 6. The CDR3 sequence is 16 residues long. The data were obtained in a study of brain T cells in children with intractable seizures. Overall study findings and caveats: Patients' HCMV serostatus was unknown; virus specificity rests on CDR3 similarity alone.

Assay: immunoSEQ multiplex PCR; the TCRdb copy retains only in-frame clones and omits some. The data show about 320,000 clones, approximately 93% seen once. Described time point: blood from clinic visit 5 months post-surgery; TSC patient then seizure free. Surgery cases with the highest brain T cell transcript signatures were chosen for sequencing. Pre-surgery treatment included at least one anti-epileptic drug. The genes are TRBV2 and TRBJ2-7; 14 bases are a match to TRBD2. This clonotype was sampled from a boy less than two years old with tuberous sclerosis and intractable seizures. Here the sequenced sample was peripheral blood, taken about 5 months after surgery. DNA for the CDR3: TGTGCCAGCAGCGGGACTAGCGGGGGCCACCCCTACGAGCAGTACTTC. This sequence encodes CASSGTSGGHPYEQYF. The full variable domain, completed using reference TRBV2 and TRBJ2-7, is EPEVTQTPSHQVTQMGQEVILRCVPISNHLYFYWYRQILGQKVEFLVSFYNNEISEKSEIFDDQFSVERPDGSNFTLKIRSTKLEDSAMYFCASSGTSGGHPYEQYFGPGTRLTVT.